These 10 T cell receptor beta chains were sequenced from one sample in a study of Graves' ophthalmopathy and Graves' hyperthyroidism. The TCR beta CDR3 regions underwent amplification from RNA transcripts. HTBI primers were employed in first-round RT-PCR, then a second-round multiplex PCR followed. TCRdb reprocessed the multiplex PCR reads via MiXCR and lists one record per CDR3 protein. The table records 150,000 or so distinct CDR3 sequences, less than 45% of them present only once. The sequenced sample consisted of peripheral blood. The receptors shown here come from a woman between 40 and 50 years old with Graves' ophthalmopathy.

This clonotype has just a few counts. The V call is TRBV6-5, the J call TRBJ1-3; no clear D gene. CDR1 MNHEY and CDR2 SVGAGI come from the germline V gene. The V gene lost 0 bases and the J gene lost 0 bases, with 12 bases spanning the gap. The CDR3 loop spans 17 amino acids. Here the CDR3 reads CASSYSMGRYSGNTIYF. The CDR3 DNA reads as TGTGCCAGCAGTTACTCGATGGGCAGATACTCTGGAAACACCATATATTTT.

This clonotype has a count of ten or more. The CDR3 region is CASSLTSGDLQETQYF. The CDR3 DNA reads TGTGCCAGCAGTTTGACTAGCGGGGACCTCCAAGAGACCCAGTACTTC. This chain joins TRBV6-5 and TRBJ2-5, with 11 bases fitting TRBD2. The ends lost 4 bases at V and 1 base at J; junction bases unmatched: 5. This CDR3 has 16 residues. Looked up from germline, CDR1 is MNHEY and CDR2 is SVGAGI.

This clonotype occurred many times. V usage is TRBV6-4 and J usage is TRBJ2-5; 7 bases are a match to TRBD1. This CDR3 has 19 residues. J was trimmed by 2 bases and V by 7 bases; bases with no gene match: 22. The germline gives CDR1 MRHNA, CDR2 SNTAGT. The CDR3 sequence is CASTAVLGTDLTQQETQYF. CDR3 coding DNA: TGTGCCAGCACTGCCGTACTGGGGACAGACCTGACGCAGCAAGAGACCCAGTACTTC.

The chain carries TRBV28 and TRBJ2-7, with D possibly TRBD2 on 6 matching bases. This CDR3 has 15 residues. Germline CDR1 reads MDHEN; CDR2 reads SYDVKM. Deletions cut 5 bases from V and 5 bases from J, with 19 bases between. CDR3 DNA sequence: TGTGCCAGCAGTCCTGCGGGGAATCATTTCGACGAGCAGTACTTC. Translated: CASSPAGNHFDEQYF.

CDR3 amino acids: CASSLYGLAVTYEQYF. CDR3 bases: TGTGCCAGCAGTTTGTATGGACTAGCGGTTACCTACGAGCAGTACTTC. This sequence joins TRBV28 and TRBJ2-7; 10 nucleotides line up with TRBD2. V lost 3 bases to trimming and J lost 2 bases; unmatched junction nucleotides: 7. The CDR3 consists of 16 residues. Germline V CDR1 and CDR2: MDHEN, SYDVKM.

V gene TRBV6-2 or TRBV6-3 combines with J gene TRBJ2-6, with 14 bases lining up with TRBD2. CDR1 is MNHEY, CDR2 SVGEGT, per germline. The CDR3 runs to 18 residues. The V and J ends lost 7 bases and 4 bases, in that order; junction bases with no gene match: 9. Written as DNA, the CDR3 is TGTGCCAGCAAGTTGACTAGCGGGAGGGGTCGGGGGGCCAACGTCCTGACTTTC. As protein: CASKLTSGRGRGANVLTF.

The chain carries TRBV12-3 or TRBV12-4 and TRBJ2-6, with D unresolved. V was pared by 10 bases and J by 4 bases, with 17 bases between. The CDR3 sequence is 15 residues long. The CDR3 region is CATQLKGFGANVLTF. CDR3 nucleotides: TGTGCCACCCAATTGAAGGGCTTCGGGGCCAACGTCCTGACTTTC.

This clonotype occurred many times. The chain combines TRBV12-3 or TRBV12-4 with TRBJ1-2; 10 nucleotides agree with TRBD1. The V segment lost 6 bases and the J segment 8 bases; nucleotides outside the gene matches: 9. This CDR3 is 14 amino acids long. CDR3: CASSLGQGMDGYTF. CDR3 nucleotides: TGTGCCAGCAGCCTGGGACAGGGGATGGACGGCTACACCTTC.

CDR3 DNA sequence: TGTGCCAGCAGTCGGGACAGCTCGACCTCACCCCTCCACTTT. As protein: CASSRDSSTSPLHF. The genes are TRBV12-3 or TRBV12-4 and TRBJ1-6; 7 bases fit TRBD1. This CDR3 has 14 amino acids. With 5 bases clipped from V and 10 bases from J, the junction kept 8 bases outside the gene matches.

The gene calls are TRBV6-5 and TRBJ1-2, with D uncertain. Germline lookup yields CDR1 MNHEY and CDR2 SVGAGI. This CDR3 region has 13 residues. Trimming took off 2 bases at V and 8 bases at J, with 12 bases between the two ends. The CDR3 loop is CASSYGIGLGYTF. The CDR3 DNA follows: TGTGCCAGCAGTTACGGGATTGGGTTAGGCTACACCTTC.